This T cell receptor (beta chain) was recovered during a study of T cells after yellow fever vaccination. Trimming left V 5 bases short and J 5 bases short, with 10 bases between. Germline V gene lookup returns CDR1 LGHDT and CDR2 YNNKEL (reference sequence). The CDR3 covers 12 residues. This clonotype came up a few times. One entry per CDR3 protein, called by TCRdb with MiXCR from the 5' RACE reads. This sample yields some 500,000 distinct CDR3 sequences, of which roughly 12% are seen a single time; more than 12% belongs to the top ten. The genes are TRBV3-1 and TRBJ2-7; D call uncertain. The specimen was PBMCs, collected on the day of the yellow fever booster vaccination. The sequence derives from a man aged 30 to 45 who received the YFV17D yellow fever vaccine. The CDR3 DNA sequence: TGTGCCAGCAGCGACATAGGAAACGAGCAGTACTTC. Protein: CASSDIGNEQYF.